This T cell receptor beta chain was retrieved from a study of identical twins. Template switching (which added a universal primer site) was used, and cDNA carried unique molecular identifiers. MiXCR, run by TCRdb on the 5' RACE reads, gives a single entry per CDR3 protein. The repertoire holds a few hundred thousand distinct CDR3 sequences, with about 8.3% as singletons. Germline-derived CDR1 and CDR2 are DFQATT and SNEGSKA (reference sequence). The germline V and J ends were trimmed by 1 base and 0 bases, with 7 bases remaining between them. This CDR3 contains 13 residues. Study results and limitations: Zero-insertion analyses could be partly confounded by invariant MAIT and iNKT cells. Conclusions were based on cross-sectional statistical analysis, without following the same donors.

This clonotype appeared a few times. What it binds is unknown. The sample was also reused in another study, on yellow fever vaccine responses in identical twins.

The sequence derives from a woman aged 18-29 years in good health. Sequences were obtained from CD8+ T cells sorted from blood. The chain couples TRBV20-1 to TRBJ2-7; the D gene could be TRBD1 or TRBD2 (5 bases each). CDR3 DNA: TGCAGTGCTAGAGCCGGGACCTCCTACGAGCAGTACTTC. It specifies CSARAGTSYEQYF.